These 3 T cell receptor beta chains were all obtained from the same sample, sequenced in a study of PD-L1 blockade in urothelial cancer. Libraries were prepared by immunoSEQ multiplex PCR; TCRdb keeps only in-frame clonotypes and omits some of them. The sample consists of about 76,000 clones, under 95% of them appearing once. Time point specified: peripheral blood 6 weeks after treatment start. This specimen consisted of PBMCs, obtained around atezolizumab (anti-PD-L1) treatment. The receptors come from a woman older than 75 with urothelial cancer.

To note about this clone: The junction does not match germline at one end; this may be a read error. The chain has TRBV5-1 and TRBJ2-1, with TRBD2 matching over 7 bases. The CDR3 contains 15 residues. Germline CDR1 reads SGHRS; CDR2 reads YFSETQ. The CDR3 DNA sequence: TGCGCCAGCAGTTTGGGGAGGGCCAAGGCAGGTGAGCAGTTCTTC. Translation gives CASSLGRAKAGEQFF.

The CDR3 DNA reads TGTGCCAGCTCCCTCAACCAAAGACAGGGAGTGAACACTGAAGCTTTCTTT. It is translated as CASSLNQRQGVNTEAFF. The V and J genes are TRBV18 and TRBJ1-1, with 7 bases lining up with TRBD1. Germline CDR1 KGHSH, CDR2 LQKENI. The CDR3 spans 17 residues. Losses at the gene ends were 6 bases for V and 0 bases for J; bases not matched to a gene: 13.

The chain carries TRBV10-1 and TRBJ1-1; unclear D gene. Trimming removed 0 bases from V and 6 bases from J, with 11 bases in between. CDR3 length: 14 amino acids. Per germline, CDR1 WNHNN and CDR2 SYGVQD (reference sequence). The CDR3 spells CASSESRGFSEAFF. The CDR3 DNA reads as TGCGCCAGCAGTGAGTCGAGAGGGTTCTCTGAAGCTTTCTTT.